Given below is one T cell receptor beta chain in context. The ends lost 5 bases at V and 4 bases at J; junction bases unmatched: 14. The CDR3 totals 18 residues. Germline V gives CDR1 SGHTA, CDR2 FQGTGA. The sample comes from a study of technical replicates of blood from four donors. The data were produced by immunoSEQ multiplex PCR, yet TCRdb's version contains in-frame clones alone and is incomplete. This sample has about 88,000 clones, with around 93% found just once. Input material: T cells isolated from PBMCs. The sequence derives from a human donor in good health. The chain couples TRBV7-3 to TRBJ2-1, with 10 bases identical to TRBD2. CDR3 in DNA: TGTGCCAGCAGCCAAAACTACCCTGCTAGCGGGGGTTACAATGAGCAGTTCTTC. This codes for CASSQNYPASGGYNEQFF.